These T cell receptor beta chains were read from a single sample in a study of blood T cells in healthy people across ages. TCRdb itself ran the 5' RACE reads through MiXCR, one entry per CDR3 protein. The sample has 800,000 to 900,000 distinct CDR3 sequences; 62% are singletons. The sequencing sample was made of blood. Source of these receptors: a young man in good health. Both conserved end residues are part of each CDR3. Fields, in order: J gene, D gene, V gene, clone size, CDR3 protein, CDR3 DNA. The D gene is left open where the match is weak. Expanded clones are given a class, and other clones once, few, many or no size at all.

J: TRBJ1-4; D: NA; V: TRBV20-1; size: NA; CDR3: CSARDRPDGKLFF; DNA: TGCAGTGCTAGAGATCGCCCCGATGGAAAACTGTTTTTT
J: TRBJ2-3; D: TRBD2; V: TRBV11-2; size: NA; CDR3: CASSLVLAVSTDTQYF; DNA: TGTGCCAGCAGCTTAGTGCTAGCGGTGAGCACAGATACGCAGTATTTT
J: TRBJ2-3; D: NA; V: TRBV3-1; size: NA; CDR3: CASSIEGGATDTQYF; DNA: TGTGCCAGCAGCATCGAGGGGGGGGCGACAGATACGCAGTATTTT
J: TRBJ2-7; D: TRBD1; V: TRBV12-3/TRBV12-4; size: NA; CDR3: CASSPLDREGEQYF; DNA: TGTGCCAGCAGTCCGCTGGACAGGGAAGGCGAGCAGTACTTC
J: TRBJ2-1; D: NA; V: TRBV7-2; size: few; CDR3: CASSLEVVASDEQFF; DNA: TGTGCCAGCAGCTTAGAAGTTGTGGCGTCGGATGAGCAGTTCTTC
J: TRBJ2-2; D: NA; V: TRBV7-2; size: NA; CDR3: CASSLATRTGELFF; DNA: TGTGCCAGCAGCTTAGCGACCAGGACCGGGGAGCTGTTTTTT
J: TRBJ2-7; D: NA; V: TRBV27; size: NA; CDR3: CASSWAGSKHEQYF; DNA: TGTGCCAGCAGTTGGGCAGGGTCGAAACACGAGCAGTACTTC
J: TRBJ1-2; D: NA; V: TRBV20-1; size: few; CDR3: CSARVQGGYGYTF; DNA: TGCAGTGCTAGAGTCCAGGGTGGATATGGCTACACCTTC
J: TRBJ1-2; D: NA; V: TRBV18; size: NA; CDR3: CASSPYEKVWDGYTF; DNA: TGTGCCAGCTCACCATACGAAAAGGTTTGGGATGGCTACACCTTC
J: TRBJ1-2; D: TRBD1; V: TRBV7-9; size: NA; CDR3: CASSGRTGVGYGYTF; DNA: TGTGCCAGCAGCGGGCGGACAGGGGTCGGCTATGGCTACACCTTC
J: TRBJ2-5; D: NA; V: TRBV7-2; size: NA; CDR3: CASSPLWGAETQYF; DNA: TGTGCCAGCAGCCCCCTTTGGGGTGCAGAGACCCAGTACTTC
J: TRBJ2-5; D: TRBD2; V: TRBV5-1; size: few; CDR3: CASKIAGALQETQYF; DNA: TGCGCCAGCAAGATAGCGGGGGCCCTACAAGAGACCCAGTACTTC
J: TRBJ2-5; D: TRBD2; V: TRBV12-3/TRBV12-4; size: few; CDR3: CASSLFLAGGETQYF; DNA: TGTGCCAGCAGTTTATTTCTAGCGGGGGGAGAGACCCAGTACTTC
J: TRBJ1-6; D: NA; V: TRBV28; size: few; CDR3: CASSPDGSYNSPLHF; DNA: TGTGCCAGCAGTCCTGACGGCTCCTATAATTCACCCCTCCACTTT
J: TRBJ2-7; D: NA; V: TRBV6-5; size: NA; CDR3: CASSPGGADEQYF; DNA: TGTGCCAGCAGTCCCGGGGGAGCTGACGAGCAGTACTTC
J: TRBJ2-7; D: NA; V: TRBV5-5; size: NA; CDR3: CASSSTPYNEQYF; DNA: TGTGCCAGCAGCTCAACCCCTTACAATGAGCAGTACTTC
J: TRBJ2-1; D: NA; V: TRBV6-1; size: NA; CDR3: CASSLMRPDYSINEQFF; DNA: TGTGCCAGCAGCCTAATGAGACCAGATTATAGCATCAATGAGCAGTTCTTC
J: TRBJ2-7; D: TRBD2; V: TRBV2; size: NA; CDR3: CASSHATSGGAYEQYF; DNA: TGTGCCAGCAGTCACGCCACTAGCGGGGGGGCATACGAGCAGTACTTC
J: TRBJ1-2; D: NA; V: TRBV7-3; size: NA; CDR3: CASSSPVFMGGYTF; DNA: TGTGCCAGCAGCTCGCCCGTGTTTATGGGTGGCTACACCTTC
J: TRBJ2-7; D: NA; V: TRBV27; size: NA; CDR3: CASSLYGPGVMLRGGRYEQYF; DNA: TGTGCCAGCAGTTTATATGGCCCCGGGGTGATGTTGAGGGGGGGAAGGTACGAGCAGTACTTC
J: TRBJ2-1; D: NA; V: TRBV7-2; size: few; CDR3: CASSLIRGRSNEQFF; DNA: TGTGCCAGCAGCTTAATCAGGGGTCGATCCAATGAGCAGTTCTTC
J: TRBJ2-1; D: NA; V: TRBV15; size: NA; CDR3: CATRDQGNEQFF; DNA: TGTGCCACCAGAGATCAGGGTAATGAGCAGTTCTTC
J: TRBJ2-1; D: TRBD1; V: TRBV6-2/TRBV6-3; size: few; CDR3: CASSFPGQAPSDAQFF; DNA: TGTGCCAGCAGTTTTCCGGGACAGGCCCCATCGGATGCGCAGTTCTTC
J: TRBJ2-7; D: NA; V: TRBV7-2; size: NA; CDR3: CASSGPSRYEQYF; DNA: TGTGCCAGCAGCGGGCCCAGTCGCTACGAGCAGTACTTC
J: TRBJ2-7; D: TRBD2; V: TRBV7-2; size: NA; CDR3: CASSFSGVVYEQYF; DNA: TGTGCCAGCAGCTTTAGCGGGGTGGTCTACGAGCAGTACTTC
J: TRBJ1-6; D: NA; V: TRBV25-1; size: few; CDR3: CASSELNNSPLHF; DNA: TGTGCCAGCAGTGAATTAAATAATTCACCCCTCCACTTT
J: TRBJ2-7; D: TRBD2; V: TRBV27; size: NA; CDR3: CASSFGLADYEQYF; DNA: TGTGCCAGCAGTTTTGGTCTAGCGGACTACGAGCAGTACTTC
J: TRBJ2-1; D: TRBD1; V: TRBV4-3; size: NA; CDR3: CASSQVRITGDSYNEQFF; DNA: TGCGCCAGCAGCCAAGTCCGAATTACAGGGGATTCCTACAATGAGCAGTTCTTC
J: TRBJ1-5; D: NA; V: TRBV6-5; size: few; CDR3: CASSYSIGAVGEYSNQPQHF; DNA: TGTGCCAGCAGTTACTCGATAGGGGCAGTGGGGGAATATAGCAATCAGCCCCAGCATTTT
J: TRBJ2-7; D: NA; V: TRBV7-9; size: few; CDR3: CASSPRTNEQYF; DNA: TGTGCCAGCAGCCCAAGGACCAACGAGCAGTACTTC
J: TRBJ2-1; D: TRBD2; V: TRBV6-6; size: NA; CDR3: CASSYSRGGSYNEQFF; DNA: TGTGCCAGCAGTTACTCCCGGGGGGGTTCCTACAATGAGCAGTTCTTC
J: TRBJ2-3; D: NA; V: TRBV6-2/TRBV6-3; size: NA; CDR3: CASSYSLVDSPGSDTQYF; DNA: TGTGCCAGCAGTTACTCGTTGGTGGACAGCCCGGGGTCCGATACGCAGTATTTT
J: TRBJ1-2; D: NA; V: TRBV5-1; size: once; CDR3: CASSSAGGDHYGYTF; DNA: TGCGCCAGCAGCTCCGCCGGGGGCGACCACTATGGCTACACCTTC
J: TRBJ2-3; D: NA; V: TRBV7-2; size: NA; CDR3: CASSLVGRNSQYF; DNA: TGTGCCAGCAGCTTAGTGGGGCGGAATTCGCAGTATTTT
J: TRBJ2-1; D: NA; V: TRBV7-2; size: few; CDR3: CASSLEARGQFF; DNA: TGTGCCAGCAGCTTAGAGGCCCGAGGGCAGTTCTTC
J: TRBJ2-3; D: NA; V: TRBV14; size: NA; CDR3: CASSQDAALAQYF; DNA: TGTGCCAGCAGCCAAGACGCGGCCCTTGCGCAGTATTTT
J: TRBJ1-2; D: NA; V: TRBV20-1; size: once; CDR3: CSTEVRGANYGYTF; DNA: TGCAGTACAGAGGTCCGGGGGGCTAACTATGGCTACACCTTC
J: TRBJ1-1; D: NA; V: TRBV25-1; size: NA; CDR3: CASSESRRKAFF; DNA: TGTGCCAGCAGTGAATCAAGGAGGAAGGCTTTCTTT
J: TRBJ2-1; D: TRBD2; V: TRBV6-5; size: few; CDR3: CASSYSTTSGGANEQFF; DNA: TGTGCCAGCAGTTACTCCACTACTAGCGGGGGGGCCAATGAGCAGTTCTTC
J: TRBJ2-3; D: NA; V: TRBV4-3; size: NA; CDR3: CASSQDGIAGDTQYF; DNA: TGCGCCAGCAGCCAAGATGGAATAGCTGGTGATACGCAGTATTTT
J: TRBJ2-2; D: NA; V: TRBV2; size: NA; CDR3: CASGVSYGSNTGELFF; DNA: TGTGCCAGCGGTGTTAGTTACGGTTCCAACACCGGGGAGCTGTTTTTT
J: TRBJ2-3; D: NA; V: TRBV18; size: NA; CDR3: CTSSPTVFGTDTQYF; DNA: TGTACCAGCTCACCAACCGTCTTCGGCACAGATACGCAGTATTTT
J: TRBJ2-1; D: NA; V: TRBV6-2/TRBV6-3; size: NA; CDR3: CASRHTSRVESYNEQFF; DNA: TGTGCCAGCAGACACACGTCCAGGGTGGAGTCCTACAATGAGCAGTTCTTC
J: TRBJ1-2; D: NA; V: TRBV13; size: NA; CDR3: CASSYGRSYGYTF; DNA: TGTGCCAGCAGCTACGGACGGAGCTATGGCTACACCTTC
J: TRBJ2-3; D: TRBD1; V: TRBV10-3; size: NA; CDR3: CATILRAQGGTDTQYF; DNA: TGTGCCACCATCCTAAGGGCGCAGGGGGGCACAGATACGCAGTATTTT
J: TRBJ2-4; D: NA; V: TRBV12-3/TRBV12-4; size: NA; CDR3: CASSFRRGLAKNIQYF; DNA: TGTGCCAGCAGTTTCCGGCGGGGGCTAGCCAAAAACATTCAGTACTTC
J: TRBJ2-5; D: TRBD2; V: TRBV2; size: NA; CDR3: CASSELAGGQETQYF; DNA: TGTGCCAGCAGTGAACTAGCGGGGGGTCAAGAGACCCAGTACTTC
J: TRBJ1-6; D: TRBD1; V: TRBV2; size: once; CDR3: CASRAGTAPYNSPLHF; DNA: TGTGCCAGCAGGGCCGGGACAGCTCCCTATAATTCACCCCTCCACTTT
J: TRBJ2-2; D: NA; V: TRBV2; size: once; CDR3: CASTQGGTGELFF; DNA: TGTGCCAGCACCCAGGGGGGGACCGGGGAGCTGTTTTTT
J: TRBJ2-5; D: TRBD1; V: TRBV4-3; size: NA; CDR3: CASSRAAGTGPFETQYF; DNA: TGCGCCAGCAGCCGAGCGGCCGGGACAGGGCCGTTCGAGACCCAGTACTTC
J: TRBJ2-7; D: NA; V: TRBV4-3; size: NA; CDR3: CASSQPGTDLPYEQYF; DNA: TGCGCCAGCAGCCAACCCGGGACGGACCTTCCCTACGAGCAGTACTTC
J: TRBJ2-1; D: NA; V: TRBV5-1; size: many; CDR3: CASSSDRDARVHEQFF; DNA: TGCGCCAGCAGCTCGGACCGGGACGCTAGGGTCCATGAGCAGTTCTTC
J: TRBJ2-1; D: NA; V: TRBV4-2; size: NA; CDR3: CASSHTGCNEQFF; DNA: TGTGCCAGCAGCCATACAGGTTGCAATGAGCAGTTCTTC